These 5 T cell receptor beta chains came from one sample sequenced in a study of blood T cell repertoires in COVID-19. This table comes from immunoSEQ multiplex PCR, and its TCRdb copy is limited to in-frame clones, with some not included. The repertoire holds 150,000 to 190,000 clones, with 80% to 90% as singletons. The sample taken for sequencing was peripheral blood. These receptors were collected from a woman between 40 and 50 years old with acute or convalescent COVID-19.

CDR3 region: CASSTQTALSYEQYF. The CDR3 nucleotides are TGTGCCAGTAGTACCCAGACAGCCCTTTCCTACGAGCAGTACTTC. The chain uses TRBV19 and TRBJ2-7, with a possible D match to TRBD1 (5 bases). CDR1 and CDR2 from the germline V gene are LNHDA and SQIVND (reference sequence). Trimming took off 4 bases at V and 1 base at J, with 14 bases between the two ends. The CDR3 sequence is 15 residues long.

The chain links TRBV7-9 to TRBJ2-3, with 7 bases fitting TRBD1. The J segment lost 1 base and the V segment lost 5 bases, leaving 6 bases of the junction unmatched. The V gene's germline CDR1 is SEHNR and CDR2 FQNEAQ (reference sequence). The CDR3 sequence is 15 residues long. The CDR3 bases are TGTGCCAGCAGCGCTTACAGGGGAGGCACAGATACGCAGTATTTT. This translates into CASSAYRGGTDTQYF. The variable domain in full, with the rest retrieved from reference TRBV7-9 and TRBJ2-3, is DTGVSQNPRHKITKRGQNVTFRCDPISEHNRLYWYRQTLGQGPEFLTYFQNEAQLEKSRLLSDRFSAERPKGSFSTLEIQRTEQGDSAMYLCASSAYRGGTDTQYFGPGTRLTVL.

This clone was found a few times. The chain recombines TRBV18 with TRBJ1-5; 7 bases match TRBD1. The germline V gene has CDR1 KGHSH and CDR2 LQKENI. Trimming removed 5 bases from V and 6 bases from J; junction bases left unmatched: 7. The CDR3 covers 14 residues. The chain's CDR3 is CASSTRTGGQPQHF. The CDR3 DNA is TGTGCCAGCTCAACGAGGACAGGCGGTCAGCCCCAGCATTTT.

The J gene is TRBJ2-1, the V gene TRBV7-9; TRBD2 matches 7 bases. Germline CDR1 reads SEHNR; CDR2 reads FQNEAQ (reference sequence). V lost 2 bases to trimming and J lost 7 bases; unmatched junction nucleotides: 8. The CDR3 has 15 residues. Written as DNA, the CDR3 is TGTGCCAGCAGCTTAATAGGGACTAAGCCGAATGAGCAGTTCTTC. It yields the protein CASSLIGTKPNEQFF.

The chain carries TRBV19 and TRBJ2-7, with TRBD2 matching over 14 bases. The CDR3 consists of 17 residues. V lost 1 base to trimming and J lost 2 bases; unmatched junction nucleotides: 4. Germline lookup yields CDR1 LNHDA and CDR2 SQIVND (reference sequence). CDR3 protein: CASSIGLAGGRAYEQYF. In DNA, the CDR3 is TGTGCCAGTAGTATAGGACTAGCGGGAGGGCGAGCCTACGAGCAGTACTTC.